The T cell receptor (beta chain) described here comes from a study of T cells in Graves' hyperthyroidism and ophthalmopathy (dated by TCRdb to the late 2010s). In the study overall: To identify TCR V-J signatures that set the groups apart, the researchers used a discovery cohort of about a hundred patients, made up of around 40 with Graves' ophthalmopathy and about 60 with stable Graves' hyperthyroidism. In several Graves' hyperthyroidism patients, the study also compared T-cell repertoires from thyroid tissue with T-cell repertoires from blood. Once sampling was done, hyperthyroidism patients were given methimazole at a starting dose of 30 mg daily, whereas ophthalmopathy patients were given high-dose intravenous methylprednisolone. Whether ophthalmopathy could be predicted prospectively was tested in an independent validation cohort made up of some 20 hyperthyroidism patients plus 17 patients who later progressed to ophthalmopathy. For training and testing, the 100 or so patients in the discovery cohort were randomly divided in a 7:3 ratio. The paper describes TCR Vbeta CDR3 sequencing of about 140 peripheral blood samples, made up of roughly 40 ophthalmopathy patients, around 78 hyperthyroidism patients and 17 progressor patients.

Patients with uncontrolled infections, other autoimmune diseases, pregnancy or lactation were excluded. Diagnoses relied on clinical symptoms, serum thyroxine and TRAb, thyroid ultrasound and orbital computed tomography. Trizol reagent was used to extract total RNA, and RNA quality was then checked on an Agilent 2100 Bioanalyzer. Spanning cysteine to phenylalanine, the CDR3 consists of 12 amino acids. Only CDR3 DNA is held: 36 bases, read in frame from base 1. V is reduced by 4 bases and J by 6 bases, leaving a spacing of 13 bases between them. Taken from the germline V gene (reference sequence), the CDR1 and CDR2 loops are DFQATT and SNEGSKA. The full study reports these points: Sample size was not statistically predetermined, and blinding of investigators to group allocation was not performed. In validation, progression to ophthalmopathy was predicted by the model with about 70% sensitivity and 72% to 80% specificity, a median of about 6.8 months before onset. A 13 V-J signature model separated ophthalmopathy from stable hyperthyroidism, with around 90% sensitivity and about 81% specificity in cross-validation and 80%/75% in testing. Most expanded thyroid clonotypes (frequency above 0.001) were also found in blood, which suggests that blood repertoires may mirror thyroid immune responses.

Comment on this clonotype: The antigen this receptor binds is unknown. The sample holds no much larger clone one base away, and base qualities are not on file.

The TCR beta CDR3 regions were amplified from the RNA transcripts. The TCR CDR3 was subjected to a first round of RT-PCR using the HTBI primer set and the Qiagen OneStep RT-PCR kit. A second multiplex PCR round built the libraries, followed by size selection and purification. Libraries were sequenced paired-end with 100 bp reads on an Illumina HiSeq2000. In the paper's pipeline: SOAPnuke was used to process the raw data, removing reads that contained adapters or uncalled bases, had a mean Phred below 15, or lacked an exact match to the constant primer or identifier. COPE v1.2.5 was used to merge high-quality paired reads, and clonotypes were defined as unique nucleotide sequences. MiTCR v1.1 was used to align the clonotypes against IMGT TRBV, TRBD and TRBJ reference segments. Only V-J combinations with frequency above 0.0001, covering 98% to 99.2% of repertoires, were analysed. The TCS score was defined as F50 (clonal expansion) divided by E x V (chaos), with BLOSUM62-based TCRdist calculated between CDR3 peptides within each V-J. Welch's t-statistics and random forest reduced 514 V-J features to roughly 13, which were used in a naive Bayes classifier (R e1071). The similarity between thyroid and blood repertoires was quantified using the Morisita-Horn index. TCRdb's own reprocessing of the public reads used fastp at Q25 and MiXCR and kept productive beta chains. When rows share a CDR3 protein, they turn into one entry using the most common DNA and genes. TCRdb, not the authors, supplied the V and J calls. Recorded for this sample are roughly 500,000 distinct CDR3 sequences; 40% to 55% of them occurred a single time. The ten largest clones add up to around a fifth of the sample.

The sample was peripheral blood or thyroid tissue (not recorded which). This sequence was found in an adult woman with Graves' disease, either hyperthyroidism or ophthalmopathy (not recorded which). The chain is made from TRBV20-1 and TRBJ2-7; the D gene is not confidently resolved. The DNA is TGCAGTGCTACACACGCCGGCTCCGAGCAGTACTTC. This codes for CSATHAGSEQYF.